Detailed here is one T cell receptor beta chain. Original analysis: Counts of nucleated cells, estimated from reference gene primer amplification, were obtained. Profiling relied on immunoSEQ multiplex PCR, and the TCRdb table lists in-frame clones only, not all of them. V, J and clone size are those of that table, while D and trimming were read from the DNA. Among more than 250,000 clones, 87% were seen once, and the ten largest hold 6% to 7%. The germline CDR1 and CDR2 sequences are SGHTA and FQGNSA. The CDR3 is made up of 13 amino acids. Trimming took off 1 base at V and 7 bases at J, with 8 bases between the two ends. The data were taken from a study of blood T cell repertoires in COVID-19. Study details: Acute-phase and convalescent COVID-19 samples originated in the United States, Italy and Spain.

Those enrolled, adults aged roughly 18 to 95 years, came from around 25 US areas. In Cohort 3, a recovered donor had either two negative PCRs, clearance, or symptom resolution. The rearrangement uses TRBV7-2 and TRBJ2-1; D uncertain. The sequence was obtained from a woman aged 40 to 50 who had recovered from COVID-19. Sequencing was done on a sample of PBMCs or T cells enriched from blood (not recorded which). Written as DNA, the CDR3 is TGTGCCAGCAGCTTAGGGGCTGAAAATGAGCAGTTCTTC. Protein sequence: CASSLGAENEQFF.